The 23 T cell receptor beta chains below were found in one sample sequenced in a study of T cell repertoires in cytomegalovirus infection. TCRdb passed the reads through MiXCR, listing each CDR3 protein once. The sample holds hundreds of thousands of distinct CDR3 sequences, about a sixth seen once. The source material was PBMCs. The receptors shown here come from a human donor in good health (CMV status not recorded). Some clones in this sample may be carry-over from other donors' samples.

The sample holds a few counts of this clonotype. The V and J genes are TRBV5-5 and TRBJ1-2; D gene ambiguous. Germline CDR1 is SGHKS and CDR2 is YYEKEE (reference sequence). The germline V and J ends were trimmed by 0 bases and 4 bases, with 10 bases remaining between them. The CDR3 covers 14 residues. CDR3 in DNA: TGTGCCAGCAGCTTGGGAGATCACTCCTATGGCTACACCTTC. Amino acid sequence: CASSLGDHSYGYTF.

The chain is built from TRBV6-2 or TRBV6-3 and TRBJ2-1; tentatively, D is TRBD2 (6 bases). V was cut by 2 bases and J by 4 bases, with 18 bases left in between. The CDR3 runs 17 residues. Germline loops: CDR1 MNHEY, CDR2 SVGEGT. For the CDR3, the DNA is TGTGCCAGCAGTTACCCCGCCCTGGAAGGAGGGTACAATGAGCAGTTCTTC. Translated: CASSYPALEGGYNEQFF.

V usage is TRBV12-3 or TRBV12-4 and J usage is TRBJ2-3; TRBD1 matches 7 bases. This CDR3 spans 15 amino acids. Trimming at V came to 6 bases and at J to 0 bases, leaving 6 bases not matched to a gene. The CDR3 is CASRNRGPSTDTQYF. Here the CDR3 DNA reads TGTGCCAGCAGGAACAGGGGACCTAGCACAGATACGCAGTATTTT.

This clonotype was seen repeatedly, ten times or more. The rearrangement links TRBV28 to TRBJ2-1; 10 bases are shared with TRBD1. The germline gives CDR1 MDHEN, CDR2 SYDVKM. Trimming at V came to 4 bases and at J to 5 bases, leaving 11 bases not matched to a gene. The CDR3 is made up of 17 amino acids. The CDR3 spells CASSWGLGQGRHNEQFF. The CDR3 DNA sequence: TGTGCCAGCAGTTGGGGACTGGGACAGGGGAGACACAATGAGCAGTTCTTC.

This clonotype was detected a few times. The CDR3 DNA follows: TGTGCCAGCAGTGAAGAGCGGATCAGCCAAGAGACCCAGTACTTC. Protein sequence: CASSEERISQETQYF. The rearrangement links TRBV6-1 to TRBJ2-5; maybe TRBD2 (5 bases). Trimming removed 1 base from V and 1 base from J, with 10 bases in between. CDR1 and CDR2 from the germline V gene are MNHNS and SASEGT. This CDR3 is built from 15 residues.

This clonotype was seen a few times. The chain recombines TRBV6-2 or TRBV6-3 with TRBJ2-1, with D perhaps matching TRBD2 (7 bases). The CDR3 has 16 residues. V gave up 4 bases and J gave up 9 bases, with 22 bases separating them. Germline lookup yields CDR1 MNHEY and CDR2 SVGEGT. The CDR3 spells CASSSMAGAFSGEQFF. As DNA, the CDR3 is TGTGCCAGCAGTTCCATGGCGGGGGCCTTTAGTGGTGAGCAGTTCTTC.

This clonotype was seen many times. The chain has TRBV27 and TRBJ2-1; no firm D call. CDR1 and CDR2 from the germline V gene are MNHEY and SMNVEV (reference sequence). Trimming removed 9 bases from V and 6 bases from J, with 15 bases in between. The CDR3 consists of 13 residues. CDR3 in DNA: TGTGCCAGTAGGCAGGTACTAAGCAATGAGCAGTTCTTC. This gives the protein CASRQVLSNEQFF.

The chain couples TRBV7-3 to TRBJ2-2; 8 nucleotides match TRBD2. Germline assignment: CDR1 SGHTA and CDR2 FQGTGA. Germline trimming cut 6 bases from V and 5 bases from J; bases unmatched to any gene: 8. The CDR3 runs to 15 residues. The CDR3: CASRSSGGMTGELFF. CDR3 nucleotide sequence: TGTGCCAGCAGATCGAGCGGGGGTATGACCGGGGAGCTGTTTTTT.

The table lists this clonotype with many counts. The chain links TRBV27 to TRBJ2-1; 12 nucleotides line up with TRBD2. The CDR3 length is 16 residues. Germline CDR1 and CDR2: MNHEY and SMNVEV (reference sequence). Losses at the gene ends were 3 bases for V and 8 bases for J; bases not matched to a gene: 8. In DNA form, the CDR3 reads TGTGCCAGCAGTTTCCAAGCTAGCGGGGGGGCATATGAGCAGTTCTTC. Its translation is CASSFQASGGAYEQFF.

The chain is built from TRBV20-1 and TRBJ1-6, with 8 bases aligning to TRBD1. V shed 5 bases and J 10 bases; nucleotides not matched to a gene: 10. There are 14 residues in the CDR3. CDR1 is DFQATT, CDR2 SNEGSKA, per germline (reference sequence). This CDR3 reads CSAPMTGVNSPLHF. The CDR3 region has the DNA TGCAGTGCTCCCATGACAGGGGTAAACTCACCCCTCCACTTT.

This chain uses TRBV12-3 or TRBV12-4 with TRBJ1-2; D may be TRBD1 (6 bases). The CDR3 spans 14 residues. V lost 1 base, J lost 8 bases, and 14 bases lay in between. The CDR3 DNA follows: TGTGCCAGCAGTTTAGAATGGCTGGGGGGCGGCTACACCTTC. Residues: CASSLEWLGGGYTF.

The gene calls are TRBV7-9 and TRBJ2-7; D could derive from TRBD1 or TRBD2 (5 bases each). Germline CDR1 is SEHNR and CDR2 is FQNEAQ (reference sequence). V was pared by 5 bases and J by 6 bases, with 11 bases between. The CDR3 extends over 12 amino acids. The CDR3 is CASSRGMSEQYF. In DNA form, the CDR3 reads TGTGCCAGCAGCCGGGGCATGAGCGAGCAGTACTTC.

This clonotype was counted only a few times. The gene calls are TRBV6-5 and TRBJ2-3, with D possibly being TRBD1 (5 bases). Trimming left V 2 bases short and J 3 bases short, with 12 bases between. The CDR3 consists of 15 residues. The germline V gene has CDR1 MNHEY and CDR2 SVGAGI. CDR3 DNA: TGTGCCAGCAGTTACGCCCTCCAGGGTACAGATACGCAGTATTTT. Translating it yields CASSYALQGTDTQYF.

The chain couples TRBV19 to TRBJ1-2; 9 nucleotides match TRBD1. The CDR3 totals 13 residues. V was clipped by 9 bases and J by 1 base; unmatched bases: 3. Germline CDR1 reads LNHDA; CDR2 reads SQIVND (reference sequence). The CDR3 spells CASRDRVNYGYTF. The DNA of the CDR3 is TGTGCCAGCAGGGACAGGGTTAACTATGGCTACACCTTC.

The gene calls are TRBV20-1 and TRBJ1-2; D perhaps matches TRBD1 (5 bases). The germline V and J ends were trimmed by 6 bases and 4 bases, with 15 bases remaining between them. Germline V gene data show CDR1 as DFQATT and CDR2 as SNEGSKA (reference sequence). The CDR3 is made up of 13 amino acids. For the CDR3, the DNA is TGCAGTGCCCTCTCCGGGGACCTCTATGGCTACACCTTC. Translation: CSALSGDLYGYTF.

In its sample, this clonotype was seen many times. The chain couples TRBV7-2 to TRBJ1-2; no clear D. Per the germline V gene, CDR1 is SGHTA and CDR2 is FQGNSA. Trimming pared 4 bases from V and 0 bases from J, leaving 9 bases between. The CDR3 loop spans 14 amino acids. CDR3 sequence (DNA): TGTGCCAGCAGCTCGCAGGTAGCTAACTATGGCTACACCTTC. It specifies CASSSQVANYGYTF.

This clonotype was observed a few times. The chain couples TRBV7-9 to TRBJ1-1; no definite D call. The CDR3 runs 11 residues. The V and J ends lost 8 bases and 6 bases respectively, with 10 bases between them. Germline assignment: CDR1 SEHNR and CDR2 FQNEAQ (reference sequence). This CDR3 is CASREGAEAFF. In nucleotides, the CDR3 is TGTGCCAGCCGTGAAGGAGCTGAAGCTTTCTTT.

The chain carries TRBV5-1 and TRBJ2-7; 7 bases map to TRBD1. V was clipped by 4 bases and J by 0 bases; unmatched bases: 7. The CDR3 is 15 residues long. The germline V gene encodes CDR1 SGHRS and CDR2 YFSETQ. CDR3 coding DNA: TGCGCCAGCAGCCACTCGGACAGGAACTCCTACGAGCAGTACTTC. It yields the protein CASSHSDRNSYEQYF.

This clonotype was seen ten or more times. The rearrangement links TRBV6-1 to TRBJ1-5; 8 bases are shared with TRBD1. Losses at the gene ends were 7 bases for V and 1 base for J; bases not matched to a gene: 6. Per the germline V gene, CDR1 is MNHNS and CDR2 is SASEGT. There are 15 residues in the CDR3. This CDR3 is CASNSRQGSNQPQHF. The CDR3 nucleotides read TGTGCCAGCAACTCTCGACAGGGGAGCAATCAGCCCCAGCATTTT.

This clonotype was detected many times. The chain uses TRBV7-2 and TRBJ2-5; no firm D call. Germline V gives CDR1 SGHTA, CDR2 FQGNSA. There are 14 residues in the CDR3. Trimming cost V 0 bases and J 2 bases, with 7 bases left between them. The CDR3 reads CASSLAGIQETQYF. The CDR3 DNA reads TGTGCCAGCAGCTTAGCCGGAATACAAGAGACCCAGTACTTC.

This clonotype was detected many times. The chain couples TRBV10-3 to TRBJ2-2; D gene uncertain. Trimming took 2 bases from V and 0 from J, leaving 10 bases between them. Per the germline V gene, CDR1 is ENHRY and CDR2 is SYGVKD. CDR3 length equals 16 residues. The CDR3 loop reads CAISEQVPANTGELFF. The CDR3, as DNA: TGTGCCATCAGTGAGCAGGTTCCCGCGAACACCGGGGAGCTGTTTTTT.

This clonotype came up a few times. J is TRBJ1-1 and V is TRBV7-2, with D perhaps matching TRBD1 (5 bases). Germline V CDR1 and CDR2: SGHTA, FQGNSA. V shed 2 bases and J shed 11 bases, with 18 bases lying between them. This CDR3 has 14 residues. The CDR3 is CASSLLTATERAFF. In DNA form, the CDR3 reads TGTGCCAGCAGCTTACTTACCGCGACAGAAAGGGCTTTCTTT. Variable domain in full (rest from reference TRBV7-2 and TRBJ1-1): GAGVSQSPSNKVTEKGKDVELRCDPISGHTALYWYRQSLGQGLEFLIYFQGNSAPDKSGLPSDRFSAERTGGSVSTLTIQRTQQEDSAVYLCASSLLTATERAFFGQGTRLTVV.

This chain links TRBV18 with TRBJ1-5, with D hard to call. This CDR3 region has 13 residues. Germline CDR1 is KGHSH and CDR2 is LQKENI. The ends were cut back, 2 bases at V and 6 bases at J, with 8 bases in the middle. CDR3 bases: TGTGCCAGCTCACCAGGGGATGGTCAGCCCCAGCATTTT. This sequence encodes CASSPGDGQPQHF.